The 28 T cell receptor beta chains below were found in one sample sequenced in a study of cytomegalovirus exposure and HLA in healthy donors. PCR involved 60 Vbeta and 13 Jbeta primers. Using immunoSEQ multiplex PCR, the repertoire was profiled, and TCRdb retains in-frame clones only, with some absent. Seen here are 150,000 to 200,000 clones, 75% to 80% observed once, and the top ten hold about 3%. The sequenced material came from PBMCs. These receptors were collected from a female donor in good health and CMV-seronegative.

The rearrangement links TRBV30 to TRBJ1-1; D unclear. V shed 0 bases and J shed 12 bases, with 17 bases lying between them. Germline V gene data show CDR1 as GTSNPN and CDR2 as SVGIG (reference sequence). There are 13 residues in the CDR3. In DNA form, the CDR3 reads TGTGCCTGGAGTGTAATAGGAGGTAGTGCGACTTTCTTT. Its translation: CAWSVIGGSATFF.

The chain links TRBV5-1 to TRBJ2-5; D unresolved. The DNA end is a closer match to TRBJ2-7, so the J assignment may be wrong. The V gene's germline CDR1 is SGHRS and CDR2 YFSETQ. This CDR3 contains 12 residues. CDR3 in amino acids: CASSLGFYEQYF. The CDR3 DNA sequence: TGCGCCAGCAGCTTGGGGTTCTACGAGCAGTACTTC.

The chain has TRBV13 and TRBJ1-6, with D hard to call. Looked up from germline, CDR1 is PRHDT and CDR2 is FYEKMQ (reference sequence). The CDR3 sequence is 14 residues long. V lost 0 bases to trimming and J lost 5 bases, with 5 bases between them. The CDR3 spells CASSLGYDNSPLHF. The CDR3 DNA follows: TGTGCCAGCAGCTTAGGTTATGATAATTCACCCCTCCACTTT.

V gene TRBV5-8 combines with J gene TRBJ2-4; maybe TRBD1 (5 bases). This CDR3 contains 15 residues. Germline CDR1 and CDR2: SGHTS and YDEGEE. V was shortened by 1 base and J by 7 bases, with 15 bases between the two germline ends. The CDR3 DNA reads as TGTGCCAGCAGCTTGTTCCGGCAGGGTGGGAACATTCAGTACTTC. Its translation: CASSLFRQGGNIQYF. Using reference TRBV5-8 and TRBJ2-4 for the parts outside the CDR3, the full variable domain is EAGVTQSPTHLIKTRGQQATLRCSPISGHTSVYWYQQALGLGLQFLLWYDEGEERNRGNFPPRFSGRQFPNYSSELNVNALELEDSALYLCASSLFRQGGNIQYFGAGTRLSVL.

The rearrangement uses TRBV28 and TRBJ2-7; the D gene is possibly TRBD2 (5 bases). Trimming took 8 bases from V and 2 from J, leaving 13 bases between them. This CDR3 contains 13 residues. Germline CDR1 reads MDHEN; CDR2 reads SYDVKM. The DNA of the CDR3 is TGTGCCAGCGGCAACGGAGGTACCTACGAGCAGTACTTC. Translated: CASGNGGTYEQYF.

The J gene is TRBJ2-3, the V gene TRBV7-3; 8 nucleotides agree with TRBD2. Germline CDR1 SGHTA, CDR2 FQGTGA. The CDR3 is made up of 18 amino acids. The ends lost 1 base at V and 0 bases at J; junction bases unmatched: 9. The CDR3 loop is CASSLRSRTSISTDTQYF. The CDR3 region has the DNA TGTGCCAGCAGCTTAAGGTCCCGGACTAGCATTAGCACAGATACGCAGTATTTT.

This clone was observed a handful of times. The rearrangement joins TRBV7-8 to TRBJ2-7; 9 bases map to TRBD1. This CDR3 has 18 amino acids. The V and J ends lost 5 bases and 1 base, in that order; junction bases with no gene match: 15. Germline CDR1 is SGHVS and CDR2 is FQNEAQ. This CDR3 is CASSPRVPLGTGSYEQYF. The CDR3 nucleotides read TGTGCCAGCAGCCCCCGAGTCCCACTCGGGACAGGGTCCTACGAGCAGTACTTC. Variable domain in full (rest from reference TRBV7-8 and TRBJ2-7): GAGVSQSPRYKVAKRGQDVALRCDPISGHVSLFWYQQALGQGPEFLTYFQNEAQLDKSGLPSDRFFAERPEGSVSTLKIQRTQQEDSAVYLCASSPRVPLGTGSYEQYFGPGTRLTVT.

The chain has TRBV4-3 and TRBJ1-6; D uncertain. Trimming took off 0 bases at V and 8 bases at J, with 11 bases between the two ends. CDR3 length equals 15 residues. Germline CDR1 reads LGHNA; CDR2 reads YSLEER. The CDR3 sequence: CASSQDTASDSPLHF. DNA of the CDR3: TGCGCCAGCAGCCAAGATACAGCCTCGGATTCACCCCTCCACTTT.

The V gene is TRBV28, the J gene TRBJ2-7, with 10 bases matching TRBD2. Trimming took 4 bases from V and 3 from J; bases not matched to a gene: 3. This CDR3 region has 14 residues. Germline V gives CDR1 MDHEN, CDR2 SYDVKM. This chain's CDR3 is CASSSGTSDYEQYF. CDR3 DNA sequence: TGTGCCAGCAGTTCCGGGACTAGCGACTACGAGCAGTACTTC.

The V call is TRBV7-8, the J call TRBJ2-7, with D tentatively TRBD1 (6 bases). The CDR3 is 17 amino acids. V lost 5 bases and J lost 3, with 23 bases in between. The germline V gene encodes CDR1 SGHVS and CDR2 FQNEAQ. The CDR3: CASSHDRFLSNNYEQYF. DNA for the CDR3: TGTGCCAGCAGCCACGACAGGTTCCTAAGCAATAACTACGAGCAGTACTTC.

This chain uses TRBV6-5 with TRBJ1-1; D is possibly TRBD1 (5 bases). Germline assignment: CDR1 MNHEY and CDR2 SVGAGI. Trimming removed 8 bases from V and 4 bases from J, with 8 bases in between. The CDR3 totals 11 residues. The CDR3 spells CASGQGTEAFF. CDR3 nucleotides: TGTGCCAGCGGGCAGGGCACTGAAGCTTTCTTT.

The chain employs TRBV7-3 and TRBJ1-1, with unresolved D. Per the germline V gene, CDR1 is SGHTA and CDR2 is FQGTGA. The germline V and J ends were trimmed by 3 bases and 0 bases, with 5 bases remaining between them. The CDR3 spans 13 residues. The CDR3 nucleotides read TGTGCCAGCAGCTTCGACATGAACACTGAAGCTTTCTTT. It yields the protein CASSFDMNTEAFF.

This chain links TRBV10-3 with TRBJ1-2, with D possibly being TRBD1 (5 bases). CDR3 length: 12 residues. Germline V gene lookup returns CDR1 ENHRY and CDR2 SYGVKD. The ends were cut back, 2 bases at V and 8 bases at J, with 9 bases in the middle. CDR3 sequence (DNA): TGTGCCATCAGTGAGGGAGGGGAAGGCTACACCTTC. Translation: CAISEGGEGYTF.

The CDR3 DNA follows: TGTGCCAGTGCGAATACGTTGCCCACAGATACGCAGTATTTT. This sequence encodes CASANTLPTDTQYF. The chain employs TRBV25-1 and TRBJ2-3; D uncertain. V lost 9 bases and J lost 2, with 15 bases in between. The CDR3 length is 14 residues. In germline, CDR1 is MGHDK, CDR2 SYGVNS.

The chain joins TRBV10-3 to TRBJ2-1, with a possible D match to TRBD2 (5 bases). Trimming cost V 4 bases and J 9 bases, with 10 bases left between them. CDR1 and CDR2 from the germline V gene are ENHRY and SYGVKD. The CDR3 loop spans 12 amino acids. CDR3 sequence (DNA): TGTGCCATCAGTGGCGGGTTGGTTGAGCAGTTCTTC. Amino acid sequence: CAISGGLVEQFF.

This chain joins TRBV6-1 and TRBJ1-2; D unclear. This CDR3 is built from 14 residues. V lost 1 base and J lost 5, with 11 bases in between. CDR1 is MNHNS, CDR2 SASEGT, per germline. The CDR3 region is CASSEGVGAYGYTF. The CDR3 bases are TGTGCCAGCAGTGAAGGAGTTGGAGCTTATGGCTACACCTTC.

The J gene is TRBJ1-4, the V gene TRBV6-1, with D maybe TRBD1 (5 bases). Trimming stripped 4 bases from V and 6 bases from J, with 9 bases between. CDR1 is MNHNS and CDR2 is SASEGT in the germline V gene. The CDR3 covers 13 residues. CDR3 bases: TGTGCCAGCAGTGGGGGGGTAGATGAAAAACTGTTTTTT. Its translation is CASSGGVDEKLFF.

The V and J genes are TRBV7-3 and TRBJ2-5; 9 nucleotides align to TRBD2. CDR3 length equals 15 residues. Losses at the gene ends were 5 bases for V and 2 bases for J; bases not matched to a gene: 6. The germline V gene encodes CDR1 SGHTA and CDR2 FQGTGA. CDR3 amino acids: CASSVSGGLQETQYF. Here the CDR3 DNA reads TGTGCCAGCAGCGTGAGCGGGGGGTTACAAGAGACCCAGTACTTC.

J is TRBJ1-1 and V is TRBV6-6, with D hard to call. The CDR3 totals 13 residues. Trimming took off 0 bases at V and 4 bases at J, with 6 bases between the two ends. Germline CDR1 reads MNHNY; CDR2 reads SVGAGI (reference sequence). CDR3 sequence reads: CASSYSEGTEAFF. For the CDR3, the DNA is TGTGCCAGCAGTTACTCGGAGGGCACTGAAGCTTTCTTT.

The genes are TRBV14 and TRBJ1-3, with TRBD1 matching 8 bases. Germline loops: CDR1 SGHDN, CDR2 FVKESK. This CDR3 contains 15 residues. Trimming removed 6 bases from V and 0 bases from J; junction bases left unmatched: 4. The CDR3 reads CASRRQGASGNTIYF. The CDR3, as DNA: TGTGCCAGCAGACGTCAGGGGGCCTCTGGAAACACCATATATTTT.

The genes are TRBV28 and TRBJ1-1, with D perhaps matching TRBD1 (6 bases). This CDR3 is built from 16 residues. CDR1 is MDHEN and CDR2 is SYDVKM in the germline V gene. V dropped 5 bases and J dropped 3 bases, with 19 bases sitting between them. Written as DNA, the CDR3 is TGTGCCAGCAGTCCACCTCGGGGGGGCGCGGACACTGAAGCTTTCTTT. The encoded protein is CASSPPRGGADTEAFF.

This clone was counted between two and nine times. The chain combines TRBV2 with TRBJ2-4; no definite D call. The germline V gene has CDR1 SNHLY and CDR2 FYNNEI. V was clipped by 8 bases and J by 5 bases, with 7 bases between them. CDR3 length: 11 amino acids. The CDR3, as DNA: TGTGCCAGCTCGGAGCAAAACATTCAGTACTTC. Residues: CASSEQNIQYF.

This clone was observed a handful of times. CDR3 nucleotide sequence: TGTGCCAGCTCACCGGCCGACGAGCAGTACTTC. This encodes CASSPADEQYF. The chain combines TRBV18 with TRBJ2-7; D unclear. The CDR3 is made up of 11 amino acids. Germline V gene sequence: CDR1 KGHSH, CDR2 LQKENI. The V end lost 3 bases, the J end lost 5 bases, and 5 bases lay between the germline ends.

CDR3 loop: CASSLGDRVVRETQYF. The DNA for the CDR3 is TGTGCCAGCAGCTTAGGGGACAGGGTGGTGCGAGAGACCCAGTACTTC. This chain uses TRBV11-2 with TRBJ2-5; TRBD1 aligns across 9 bases. CDR3 length equals 16 residues. The germline CDR1 and CDR2 sequences are SGHAT and FQNNGV. With 1 base clipped from V and 4 bases from J, the junction kept 7 bases outside the gene matches.

This clone appeared a single time. V usage is TRBV6-5 and J usage is TRBJ1-2; a possible D gene is TRBD1 (6 bases). Germline values: CDR1 MNHEY, CDR2 SVGAGI. The V and J ends lost 5 bases and 0 bases respectively, with 10 bases between them. The CDR3 sequence is 14 residues long. The CDR3 nucleotides read TGTGCCAGCAGTCGCAGGGGTCCTAACTATGGCTACACCTTC. This sequence encodes CASSRRGPNYGYTF.

This clone was found many times. J is TRBJ2-6 and V is TRBV11-2; TRBD1 aligns across 9 bases. CDR3 length equals 16 residues. Germline V gene sequence: CDR1 SGHAT, CDR2 FQNNGV. V shed 3 bases and J 1 base; nucleotides not matched to a gene: 1. The CDR3 DNA reads as TGTGCCAGCAGCTTTGGGACAGGGTCTGGGGCCAACGTCCTGACTTTC. Its translation: CASSFGTGSGANVLTF. The full variable domain, rest sourced from reference TRBV11-2 and TRBJ2-6, is EAGVAQSPRYKIIEKRQSVAFWCNPISGHATLYWYQQILGQGPKLLIQFQNNGVVDDSQLPKDRFSAERLKGVDSTLKIQPAKLEDSAVYLCASSFGTGSGANVLTFGAGSRLTVL.

This clone turned up a few times. The chain couples TRBV2 to TRBJ2-7; D unclear. The germline V gene has CDR1 SNHLY and CDR2 FYNNEI. Trimming stripped 0 bases from V and 7 bases from J, with 4 bases between. The CDR3 has 11 amino acids. CDR3 bases: TGTGCCAGCAGTGAAGCCCTAGAGCAGTACTTC. Its protein product is CASSEALEQYF.

The chain combines TRBV11-3 with TRBJ2-3, with 8 bases lining up with TRBD2. The CDR3 spans 14 residues. Germline CDR1 and CDR2: SGHNT and YENEEA. V shed 6 bases and J 6 bases; nucleotides not matched to a gene: 8. CDR3 in amino acids: CASRFSGGGDTQYF. CDR3 in DNA: TGTGCCAGCAGGTTCAGCGGGGGAGGGGATACGCAGTATTTT.